This paragraph covers one T cell receptor (beta chain) sequence. No antigen is known for it. V dropped 2 bases and J dropped 1 base, with 15 bases sitting between them. From germline, CDR1 is MNHNY and CDR2 SVGAGI (reference sequence). The CDR3 loop spans 17 amino acids. These data belong to a study of spatial heterogeneity in lung cancer. Overall study results and limits: Mutation tallies in tumors tracked expanded intratumoral alpha and beta TCR counts.

TCRdb called the 5' RACE reads again in MiXCR, with one record for every CDR3 protein. The table includes about 13,000 distinct CDR3 sequences, about 3.2% detected once. Regarding time point: sample taken at primary tumor resection. The authors sequenced whole RNA from tumor, nontumor lung or frozen PBMC without sorting. Sequencing was performed on lung tumor tissue, taken at surgery. The rearrangement links TRBV6-6 to TRBJ1-5, with D perhaps matching TRBD1 (5 bases). The sequence was obtained from a male donor with early-stage non-small cell lung cancer. CDR3 sequence reads: CASSYLQVSLSNQPQHF. The CDR3 DNA is TGTGCCAGCAGTTACCTACAGGTTTCCCTGAGCAATCAGCCCCAGCATTTT.